The 5 T cell receptor beta chains given below trace back to one sample, sequenced in a study of patients and donors after allogeneic stem cell transplantation. TCRdb called the RT-PCR reads again in MiXCR, with one record for every CDR3 protein. The table lists 900,000 to 1,000,000 distinct CDR3 sequences, 18% of them singletons, with around 6% in the top ten. Material for sequencing was blood, either unsorted or a sorted T cell fraction (not recorded which). These receptors were collected from a human donor who was either an allogeneic HSCT recipient or a stem cell or donor lymphocyte infusion donor (not recorded which). It is not recorded whose cells these are; they may come from a transplant donor.

This chain connects TRBV7-6 to TRBJ1-6; D is possibly TRBD1 (5 bases). This CDR3 is built from 14 residues. CDR1 is SGHVS and CDR2 is FNYEAQ in the germline V gene. The germline V and J ends were trimmed by 5 bases and 8 bases, with 13 bases remaining between them. CDR3 DNA: TGTGCCAGCAGCCCTGACCTGGGGGATTCACCCCTCCACTTT. Translating it yields CASSPDLGDSPLHF.

This clonotype showed up just a few times. This chain links TRBV6-1 with TRBJ2-7; D is possibly TRBD2 (7 bases). V gave up 1 base and J gave up 2 bases, with 15 bases separating them. The CDR3 runs to 16 residues. CDR1 and CDR2 (germline): MNHNS, SASEGT. DNA of the CDR3: TGTGCCAGCAGTGAAGGGGAGGGGACATTAGCCTACGAGCAGTACTTC. As protein: CASSEGEGTLAYEQYF.

Only a few counts were recorded for this clonotype. The CDR3 coding sequence is TGTGCCAGCAGTTTATACACCGGGACTGGAATCTACGAGCAGTACTTC. Translated: CASSLYTGTGIYEQYF. The chain has TRBV27 and TRBJ2-7, with a possible D match to TRBD2 (6 bases). The CDR3 is 16 residues long. V was pared by 1 base and J by 3 bases, with 16 bases between. CDR1 and CDR2 (germline): MNHEY, SMNVEV (reference sequence).

This rearrangement joins TRBV6-1 to TRBJ2-1, with D perhaps matching TRBD1 (7 bases). Trimming cost V 6 bases and J 1 base, with 13 bases left between them. The germline gives CDR1 MNHNS, CDR2 SASEGT. CDR3 size: 15 residues. The CDR3 nucleotides are TGTGCCAGCAGACGATCAGGGGGGTCCTACAATGAGCAGTTCTTC. Encoded protein: CASRRSGGSYNEQFF.

V gene TRBV24-1 combines with J gene TRBJ1-5, with D tentatively TRBD1 (5 bases). The V end lost 6 bases, the J end lost 0 bases, and 11 bases lay between the germline ends. The CDR3 runs to 15 residues. The germline CDR1 and CDR2 sequences are KGHDR and SFDVKD. CDR3 coding DNA: TGTGCCACCAGTCCGGGGGGTTATAGCAATCAGCCCCAGCATTTT. It encodes CATSPGGYSNQPQHF.